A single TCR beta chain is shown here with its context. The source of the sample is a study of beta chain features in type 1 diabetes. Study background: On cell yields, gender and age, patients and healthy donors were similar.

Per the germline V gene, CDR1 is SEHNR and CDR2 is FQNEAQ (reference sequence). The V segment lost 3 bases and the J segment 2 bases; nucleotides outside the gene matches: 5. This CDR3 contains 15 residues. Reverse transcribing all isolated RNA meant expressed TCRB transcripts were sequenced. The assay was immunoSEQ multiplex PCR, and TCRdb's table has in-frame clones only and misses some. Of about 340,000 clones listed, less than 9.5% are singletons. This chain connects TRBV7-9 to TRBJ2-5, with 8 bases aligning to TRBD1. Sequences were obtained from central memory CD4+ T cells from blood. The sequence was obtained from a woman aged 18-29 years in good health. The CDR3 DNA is TGTGCCAGCAGCTTCTGGACAGGGCAGCAAGAGACCCAGTACTTC. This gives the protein CASSFWTGQQETQYF.